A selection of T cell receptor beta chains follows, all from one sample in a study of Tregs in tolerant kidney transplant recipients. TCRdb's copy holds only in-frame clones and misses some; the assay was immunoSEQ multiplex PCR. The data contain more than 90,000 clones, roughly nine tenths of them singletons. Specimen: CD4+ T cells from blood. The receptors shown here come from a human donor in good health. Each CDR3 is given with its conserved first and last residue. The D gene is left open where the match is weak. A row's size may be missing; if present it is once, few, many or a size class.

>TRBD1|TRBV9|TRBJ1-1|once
CASSVETGASFSEAFF
TGTGCCAGCAGCGTAGAGACAGGGGCGTCGTTTTCTGAAGCTTTCTTT
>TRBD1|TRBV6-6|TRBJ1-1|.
CASSDRGQTEAFF
TGTGCCAGCAGTGACAGGGGGCAGACTGAAGCTTTCTTT
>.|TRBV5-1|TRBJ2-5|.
CASSLVGTGRGQETQYF
TGCGCCAGCAGCTTGGTTGGTACAGGGAGGGGACAAGAGACCCAGTACTTC
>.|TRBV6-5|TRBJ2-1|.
CASSYYLPGHPQFF
TGTGCCAGCAGTTACTACCTACCGGGCCACCCGCAGTTCTTC
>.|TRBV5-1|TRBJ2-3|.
CASSPMVGVGTDTQYF
TGCGCCAGCAGCCCCATGGTCGGGGTGGGTACAGATACGCAGTATTTT
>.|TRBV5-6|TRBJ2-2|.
CASSLFEGAVTGELFF
TGTGCCAGCAGCTTGTTTGAGGGAGCAGTGACCGGGGAGCTGTTTTTT
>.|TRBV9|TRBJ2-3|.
CASSKSTDTQYF
TGTGCCAGCAGTAAAAGCACAGATACGCAGTATTTT
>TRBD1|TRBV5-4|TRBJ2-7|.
CASTQSGQGSYEQYF
TGTGCCAGCACCCAATCGGGACAGGGATCCTACGAGCAGTACTTC
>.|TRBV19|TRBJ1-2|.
CASNLQGRANYGYTF
TGTGCCAGTAACCTCCAGGGCAGGGCCAACTATGGCTACACCTTC
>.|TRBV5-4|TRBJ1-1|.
CASSLATGGVETEAFF
TGTGCCAGCAGCTTGGCCACCGGGGGCGTCGAGACTGAAGCTTTCTTT
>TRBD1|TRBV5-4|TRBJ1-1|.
CASSLARQGNTEAFF
TGTGCCAGCAGCTTGGCCCGACAGGGGAACACTGAAGCTTTCTTT
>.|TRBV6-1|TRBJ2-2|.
CASSEGWGTGELFF
TGTGCCAGCAGTGAAGGGTGGGGAACCGGGGAGCTGTTTTTT
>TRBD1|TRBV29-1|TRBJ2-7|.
CSVVQGAYEQYF
TGCAGCGTTGTACAGGGGGCCTACGAGCAGTACTTC
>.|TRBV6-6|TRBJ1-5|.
CASSYRSGDQPQHF
TGTGCCAGCAGTTACAGGTCAGGGGATCAGCCCCAGCATTTT
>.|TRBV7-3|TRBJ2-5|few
CASSLEPRGPQYF
TGTGCCAGCAGCTTAGAGCCCCGAGGGCCCCAGTACTTC
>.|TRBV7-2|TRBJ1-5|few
CASSFQGGQPQHF
TGTGCCAGCAGCTTTCAGGGTGGTCAGCCCCAGCATTTT
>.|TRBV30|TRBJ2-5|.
CAWSKQGQETQYF
TGTGCCTGGAGTAAACAGGGTCAAGAGACCCAGTACTTC
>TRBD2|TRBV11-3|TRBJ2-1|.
CASSSGLAGGHEQFF
TGTGCCAGCAGCTCAGGACTAGCGGGAGGTCATGAGCAGTTCTTC
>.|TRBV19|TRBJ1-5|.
CASGRFNQPQHF
TGTGCCAGTGGGAGGTTCAATCAGCCCCAGCATTTT
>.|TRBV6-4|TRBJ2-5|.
CASSVTCRDTWETQYF
TGTGCCAGCAGTGTCACGTGCCGGGACACGTGGGAGACCCAGTACTTC
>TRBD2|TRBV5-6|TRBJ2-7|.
CASSLSGTLTYEQYF
TGTGCCAGCAGCCTTAGCGGGACGCTGACCTACGAGCAGTACTTC
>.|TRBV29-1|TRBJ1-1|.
CSSYQGARRFF
TGCAGCTCCTACCAGGGCGCACGTCGTTTCTTT
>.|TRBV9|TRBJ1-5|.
CASSVGQGSGQPQHF
TGTGCCAGCAGCGTAGGCCAGGGAAGTGGTCAGCCCCAGCATTTT
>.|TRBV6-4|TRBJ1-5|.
CASSPELGNQPQHF
TGTGCCAGCAGTCCCGAGCTGGGTAATCAGCCCCAGCATTTT
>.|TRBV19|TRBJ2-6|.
CASSARRSSGANVLTF
TGTGCCAGTAGTGCCCGACGGTCCTCTGGGGCCAACGTCCTGACTTTC
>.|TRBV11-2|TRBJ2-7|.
CASSSYNRVHEQYF
TGTGCCAGCAGCTCCTACAACAGGGTCCACGAGCAGTACTTC
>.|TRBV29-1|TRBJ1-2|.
CSVERGNFGYTF
TGCAGCGTTGAGAGGGGGAACTTTGGCTACACCTTC
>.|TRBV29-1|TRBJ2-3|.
CSAGSTDTQYF
TGCAGCGCTGGTAGCACAGATACGCAGTATTTT
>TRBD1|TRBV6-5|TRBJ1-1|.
CASSYEGGRLNTEAFF
TGTGCCAGCAGTTACGAAGGGGGCAGATTGAACACTGAAGCTTTCTTT
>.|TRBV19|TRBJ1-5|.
CASSLQGTNNQPQHF
TGTGCCAGTAGCCTCCAGGGTACTAACAATCAGCCCCAGCATTTT
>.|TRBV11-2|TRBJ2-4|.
CASSLGGLLAKNIQYF
TGTGCCAGCAGCTTAGGGGGTCTACTAGCCAAAAACATTCAGTACTTC
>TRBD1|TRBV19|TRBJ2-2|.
CASRPAWQGAPGELFF
TGTGCCAGTAGGCCTGCCTGGCAGGGGGCGCCCGGGGAGCTGTTTTTT
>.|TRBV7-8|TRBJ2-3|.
CASSLASRGAADTQYF
TGTGCCAGCAGCTTAGCTTCTCGGGGGGCAGCAGATACGCAGTATTTT
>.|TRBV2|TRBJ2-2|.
CASSESLPVGGELFF
TGTGCCAGCAGTGAAAGTCTTCCCGTCGGAGGGGAGCTGTTTTTT
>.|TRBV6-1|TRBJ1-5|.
CASSDNSWYSNQPQHF
TGTGCCAGCAGTGATAACTCCTGGTATAGCAATCAGCCCCAGCATTTT
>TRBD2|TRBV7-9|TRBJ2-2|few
CASSFLAGVSGELFF
TGTGCCAGCAGCTTCCTAGCGGGAGTATCCGGGGAGCTGTTTTTT
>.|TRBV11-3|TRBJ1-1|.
CASSRAGGYTEAFF
TGTGCCAGCAGCCGCGCGGGGGGCTACACTGAAGCTTTCTTT
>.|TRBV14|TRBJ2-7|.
CASSQIEDAYEQYF
TGTGCCAGCAGCCAAATTGAAGACGCCTACGAGCAGTACTTC
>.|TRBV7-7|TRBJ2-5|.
CASSSDRGEETQYF
TGTGCCAGCAGCTCGGATCGCGGGGAAGAGACCCAGTACTTC
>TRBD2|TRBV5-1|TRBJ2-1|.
CASSLATLAGGNNEQFF
TGCGCCAGCAGCTTGGCCACCCTAGCGGGGGGGAACAATGAGCAGTTCTTC
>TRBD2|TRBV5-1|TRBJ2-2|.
CASSLVAGATGELFF
TGCGCCAGCAGCTTGGTAGCGGGGGCTACCGGGGAGCTGTTTTTT
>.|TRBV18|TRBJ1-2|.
CASSPLGDGRSGYTF
TGTGCCAGCTCACCCCTCGGGGATGGTAGAAGCGGCTACACCTTC
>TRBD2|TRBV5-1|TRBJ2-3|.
CASSLVSGGADTQYF
TGCGCCAGCAGCTTGGTTAGCGGGGGGGCAGATACGCAGTATTTT
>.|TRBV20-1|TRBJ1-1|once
CSALRRTEAFF
TGCAGTGCTCTCCGGAGGACTGAAGCTTTCTTT
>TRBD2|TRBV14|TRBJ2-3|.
CASSRLAGWTDTQYF
TGTGCCAGCAGTCGCCTAGCGGGGTGGACAGATACGCAGTATTTT
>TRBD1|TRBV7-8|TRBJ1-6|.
CASSLDRGLSPLHF
TGTGCCAGCAGCCTGGACAGGGGGTTATCACCCCTCCACTTT